These T cell receptor beta chains were read from a single sample in a study of T cell responses to AZD1222 COVID-19 vaccine. Using immunoSEQ multiplex PCR, the repertoire was profiled, and TCRdb retains in-frame clones only, with some absent. The sample lists 150,000 or so clones; nearly 95% were seen once. The sample in question was peripheral blood, obtained on day 0 of AZD1222 vaccination. Receptor source: an adult in good health. Each CDR3 is given with its conserved first and last residue. D genes are given only for firm matches. The size field is filled for only some rows; it gives once, few, many or a size class.

v_gene: TRBV10-3; abundance: .; j_gene: TRBJ1-1; d_gene: TRBD1; CDR3aa: CAISVRGDNTEAFF; CDR3nt: TGTGCCATCAGCGTCAGGGGGGATAACACTGAAGCTTTCTTT
v_gene: TRBV19; abundance: .; j_gene: TRBJ1-4; d_gene: TRBD1; CDR3aa: CASSIVGRGQEKLFF; CDR3nt: TGTGCCAGTAGTATAGTCGGCAGGGGGCAGGAAAAACTGTTTTTT
v_gene: TRBV5-1; abundance: .; j_gene: TRBJ2-3; d_gene: .; CDR3aa: CASSFASPAPTDTQYF; CDR3nt: TGCGCCAGCAGCTTCGCCAGTCCCGCCCCCACAGATACGCAGTATTTT
v_gene: TRBV5-1; abundance: once; j_gene: TRBJ1-1; d_gene: .; CDR3aa: CASSLDAPGGGTEAFF; CDR3nt: TGCGCCAGCAGCTTGGACGCTCCGGGAGGAGGCACTGAAGCTTTCTTT
v_gene: TRBV5-1; abundance: .; j_gene: TRBJ1-1; d_gene: .; CDR3aa: CASSQSGMNTEAFF; CDR3nt: TGCGCCAGCTCCCAGTCGGGCATGAACACTGAAGCTTTCTTT
v_gene: TRBV18; abundance: .; j_gene: TRBJ1-2; d_gene: TRBD1; CDR3aa: CASSPDRGKGGYTF; CDR3nt: TGTGCCAGCTCACCGGACAGGGGGAAGGGTGGCTACACCTTC
v_gene: TRBV7-2; abundance: .; j_gene: TRBJ2-2; d_gene: .; CDR3aa: CASSFTGELFF; CDR3nt: TGTGCCAGCAGCTTCACCGGGGAGCTGTTTTTT
v_gene: TRBV19; abundance: .; j_gene: TRBJ1-2; d_gene: TRBD1; CDR3aa: CASTPGTGSIGYTF; CDR3nt: TGTGCCAGTACCCCCGGGACAGGGAGTATAGGCTACACCTTC
v_gene: TRBV6-5; abundance: .; j_gene: TRBJ1-1; d_gene: .; CDR3aa: CASSYAQYTEAFF; CDR3nt: TGTGCCAGCAGTTACGCGCAATACACTGAAGCTTTCTTT
v_gene: TRBV7-2; abundance: .; j_gene: TRBJ2-7; d_gene: .; CDR3aa: CASSSSVGGYEQYF; CDR3nt: TGTGCCAGCAGCTCATCTGTGGGGGGCTACGAGCAGTACTTC
v_gene: TRBV2; abundance: .; j_gene: TRBJ1-3; d_gene: TRBD1; CDR3aa: CASSYGQVSGNTIYF; CDR3nt: TGTGCCAGCAGTTATGGACAGGTCTCTGGAAACACCATATATTTT
v_gene: TRBV12-3/TRBV12-4; abundance: .; j_gene: TRBJ1-2; d_gene: .; CDR3aa: CASSQDSYGYTF; CDR3nt: TGTGCCAGCAGCCAGGACAGCTATGGCTACACCTTC
v_gene: TRBV12-2; abundance: .; j_gene: TRBJ1-4; d_gene: .; CDR3aa: CASRGPGQGSEKLFF; CDR3nt: TGTGCAAGTCGCGGGCCGGGACAGGGAAGCGAAAAACTGTTTTTT
v_gene: TRBV29-1; abundance: .; j_gene: TRBJ2-7; d_gene: TRBD1; CDR3aa: CSVGTGVHEQYF; CDR3nt: TGCAGCGTAGGGACAGGGGTTCACGAGCAGTACTTC
v_gene: TRBV28; abundance: .; j_gene: TRBJ1-1; d_gene: .; CDR3aa: CASSISLNTEAFF; CDR3nt: TGTGCCAGCAGTATTAGTCTGAACACTGAAGCTTTCTTT
v_gene: TRBV11-2; abundance: .; j_gene: TRBJ2-2; d_gene: .; CDR3aa: CASSFGTNTGELFF; CDR3nt: TGTGCCAGCAGCTTCGGCACAAACACCGGGGAGCTGTTTTTT
v_gene: TRBV3-1/TRBV3-2; abundance: .; j_gene: TRBJ2-2; d_gene: .; CDR3aa: CASSQKGGTGELFF; CDR3nt: TGTGCCAGCAGCCAAAAGGGGGGCACCGGGGAGCTGTTTTTT
v_gene: TRBV18; abundance: .; j_gene: TRBJ2-1; d_gene: .; CDR3aa: CASSPSAYNEQFF; CDR3nt: TGTGCCAGCTCACCATCCGCGTACAATGAGCAGTTCTTC
v_gene: TRBV5-1; abundance: once; j_gene: TRBJ1-5; d_gene: TRBD1; CDR3aa: CASSTGQGSNQPQHF; CDR3nt: TGCGCCAGCAGCACCGGACAGGGTAGCAATCAGCCCCAGCATTTT
v_gene: TRBV7-2; abundance: .; j_gene: TRBJ2-7; d_gene: TRBD1; CDR3aa: CASSSGMPGQGYEQYF; CDR3nt: TGTGCCAGCAGCTCCGGGATGCCGGGACAGGGGTACGAGCAGTACTTC
v_gene: TRBV6-5; abundance: .; j_gene: TRBJ1-2; d_gene: .; CDR3aa: CASSRRGGGGYTF; CDR3nt: TGTGCCAGCAGCCGCCGGGGCGGTGGTGGCTACACCTTC
v_gene: TRBV28; abundance: .; j_gene: TRBJ1-5; d_gene: TRBD1; CDR3aa: CASSSGQGPSQPQHF; CDR3nt: TGTGCCAGCAGTTCGGGACAGGGGCCTTCCCAGCCCCAGCATTTT
v_gene: TRBV11-2; abundance: .; j_gene: TRBJ1-6; d_gene: .; CDR3aa: CASSSVQGRLDNSPLHF; CDR3nt: TGTGCCAGCAGCTCAGTTCAGGGGCGACTGGATAATTCACCCCTCCACTTT
v_gene: TRBV6-5; abundance: .; j_gene: TRBJ1-1; d_gene: TRBD1; CDR3aa: CARKRGPNTEAFF; CDR3nt: TGTGCCCGGAAAAGGGGGCCTAACACTGAAGCTTTCTTT
v_gene: TRBV7-3; abundance: .; j_gene: TRBJ2-7; d_gene: .; CDR3aa: CASSLTGGARHEQYF; CDR3nt: TGTGCCAGCAGCTTAACAGGGGGTGCGCGACACGAGCAGTACTTC
v_gene: TRBV5-1; abundance: .; j_gene: TRBJ2-7; d_gene: TRBD2; CDR3aa: CASSRGTSGSYEQYF; CDR3nt: TGCGCCAGCAGCCGAGGGACTAGCGGATCCTACGAGCAGTACTTC
v_gene: TRBV27; abundance: .; j_gene: TRBJ2-7; d_gene: .; CDR3aa: CASRPSGGLYEQYF; CDR3nt: TGTGCCAGCAGACCTTCAGGGGGGCTATACGAGCAGTACTTC
v_gene: TRBV18; abundance: few; j_gene: TRBJ2-2; d_gene: .; CDR3aa: CASSPERNTGELFF; CDR3nt: TGTGCCAGCTCACCAGAGAGGAACACCGGGGAGCTGTTTTTT